This entry features one TCR beta chain sequence. Antigen: not known. The entry originates in a study of cytomegalovirus exposure and HLA in healthy donors. The CDR3 spans 16 residues. V lost 4 bases and J lost 2; bases outside the gene matches: 6. Germline lookup yields CDR1 SGHKS and CDR2 YYEKEE (reference sequence). Overall study findings and caveats: Earlier analysis looked at TCR beta V segments, and most were productive about 87% or about 30% of the time.

PCR was performed using 60 Vbeta and 13 Jbeta primers. TCRdb keeps only in-frame clones here, not all; method: immunoSEQ multiplex PCR. The profile covers about 130,000 clones, with around 81% appearing a single time and roughly 1.2% taken by the ten largest. This sequence was found in a female donor in good health and CMV-seronegative. The material sequenced was PBMCs. This chain uses TRBV5-5 with TRBJ2-3, with TRBD2 matching over 11 bases. The CDR3 spells CASSPGLAVFTDTQYF. CDR3 DNA: TGTGCCAGCAGCCCGGGACTAGCGGTCTTCACAGATACGCAGTATTTT.